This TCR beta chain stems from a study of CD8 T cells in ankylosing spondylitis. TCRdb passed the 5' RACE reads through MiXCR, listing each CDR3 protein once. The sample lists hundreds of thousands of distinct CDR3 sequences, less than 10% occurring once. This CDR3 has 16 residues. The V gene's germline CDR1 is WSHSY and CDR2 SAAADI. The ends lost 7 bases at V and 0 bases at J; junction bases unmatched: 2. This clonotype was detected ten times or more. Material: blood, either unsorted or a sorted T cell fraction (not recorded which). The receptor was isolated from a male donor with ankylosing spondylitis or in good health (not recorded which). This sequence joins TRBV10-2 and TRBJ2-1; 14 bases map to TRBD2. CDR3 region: CASMGLAGDSYNEQFF. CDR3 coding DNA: TGCGCCAGCATGGGACTAGCGGGGGACTCCTACAATGAGCAGTTCTTC.